These T cell receptor beta chains were read from a single sample in a study of blood T cell repertoires in COVID-19. Only in-frame clones appear in the TCRdb table, and some are missing; sequencing was by immunoSEQ multiplex PCR. Among 250,000 to 300,000 clones listed, under 90% were seen once. The sample was PBMCs or T cells enriched from blood (not recorded which). The receptors originated from a man between 25 and 39 years old with acute COVID-19. The CDR3 runs from the conserved cysteine through the conserved F or W. The order of the fields is CDR3 protein, D gene, V gene, J gene. The D gene is left open where the match is weak.

CDR3 protein: CASSARAREVYEQFF; D gene: TRBD2; V gene: TRBV5-1; J gene: TRBJ2-1
CDR3 protein: CASSPGTVGQYF; D gene: TRBD1; V gene: TRBV10-2; J gene: TRBJ2-3
CDR3 protein: CASRQRGDTQYF; D gene: TRBD2; V gene: TRBV11-3; J gene: TRBJ2-3
CDR3 protein: CASSLQGGTDTQYF; D gene: TRBD1; V gene: TRBV28; J gene: TRBJ2-3
CDR3 protein: CASSQRVLRGGELFF; D gene: .; V gene: TRBV16; J gene: TRBJ2-2
CDR3 protein: CASSTWTVGYTF; D gene: .; V gene: TRBV5-4; J gene: TRBJ1-2
CDR3 protein: CASSSRGYQETQYF; D gene: .; V gene: TRBV5-8; J gene: TRBJ2-5
CDR3 protein: CASRGDGGNYGYTF; D gene: .; V gene: TRBV19; J gene: TRBJ1-2
CDR3 protein: CATSRVQVNTGELFF; D gene: .; V gene: TRBV15; J gene: TRBJ2-2
CDR3 protein: CASSVARTTGELFF; D gene: .; V gene: TRBV9; J gene: TRBJ2-2
CDR3 protein: CASRGQGGYGYTF; D gene: TRBD1; V gene: TRBV12-3/TRBV12-4; J gene: TRBJ1-2
CDR3 protein: CASSPAGQGSTGELFF; D gene: TRBD1; V gene: TRBV18; J gene: TRBJ2-2
CDR3 protein: CATSRVGGGQTQYF; D gene: .; V gene: TRBV15; J gene: TRBJ2-5
CDR3 protein: CASSLSGSSTDTQYF; D gene: TRBD2; V gene: TRBV5-1; J gene: TRBJ2-3
CDR3 protein: CASSLRGEDTEAFF; D gene: .; V gene: TRBV27; J gene: TRBJ1-1
CDR3 protein: CASSLVADEKLFF; D gene: .; V gene: TRBV7-2; J gene: TRBJ1-4
CDR3 protein: CASSRTETQYF; D gene: .; V gene: TRBV11-2; J gene: TRBJ2-5
CDR3 protein: CASSTRQGAAGNTIYF; D gene: TRBD1; V gene: TRBV5-1; J gene: TRBJ1-3
CDR3 protein: CASSPRTTGTNEKLFF; D gene: .; V gene: TRBV18; J gene: TRBJ1-4
CDR3 protein: CASRAGGPENIQYF; D gene: TRBD2; V gene: TRBV25-1; J gene: TRBJ2-4
CDR3 protein: CASSRGSNQPQHF; D gene: .; V gene: TRBV5-1; J gene: TRBJ1-5
CDR3 protein: CASSLTPTVEKLFF; D gene: .; V gene: TRBV5-5; J gene: TRBJ1-4
CDR3 protein: CASSLAALETQYF; D gene: .; V gene: TRBV3-1/TRBV3-2; J gene: TRBJ2-5
CDR3 protein: CASSLTGVGSGNTIYF; D gene: TRBD1; V gene: TRBV5-4; J gene: TRBJ1-3
CDR3 protein: CASKAADHYNEQFF; D gene: .; V gene: TRBV19; J gene: TRBJ2-1
CDR3 protein: CASSITGNQETQYF; D gene: .; V gene: TRBV19; J gene: TRBJ2-5
CDR3 protein: CASSLKLAGGTGELFF; D gene: TRBD2; V gene: TRBV7-8; J gene: TRBJ2-2
CDR3 protein: CASSTTGLGNQPQHF; D gene: .; V gene: TRBV6-5; J gene: TRBJ1-5
CDR3 protein: CASSYSPPGTGELFF; D gene: .; V gene: TRBV6-2/TRBV6-3; J gene: TRBJ2-2
CDR3 protein: CASSEGWGQASGANVLTF; D gene: TRBD1; V gene: TRBV2; J gene: TRBJ2-6
CDR3 protein: CASSIPSGETGELFF; D gene: TRBD2; V gene: TRBV19; J gene: TRBJ2-2
CDR3 protein: CSVGPGNTEAFF; D gene: .; V gene: TRBV29-1; J gene: TRBJ1-1
CDR3 protein: CASSISQRTYNSPLHF; D gene: .; V gene: TRBV19; J gene: TRBJ1-6
CDR3 protein: CASSYRGYNQPQHF; D gene: TRBD1; V gene: TRBV27; J gene: TRBJ1-5
CDR3 protein: CASRRQSDTQYF; D gene: .; V gene: TRBV6-5; J gene: TRBJ2-3
CDR3 protein: CASSSGTAPKSGELFF; D gene: .; V gene: TRBV21-1; J gene: TRBJ2-2
CDR3 protein: CASSPSVGGSYLDRTDTQYF; D gene: TRBD2; V gene: TRBV14; J gene: TRBJ2-3
CDR3 protein: CASSESWAGANVLTF; D gene: .; V gene: TRBV25-1; J gene: TRBJ2-6
CDR3 protein: CASSSFSGQNNSPLHF; D gene: TRBD1; V gene: TRBV25-1; J gene: TRBJ1-6
CDR3 protein: CASHGGFGQPQHF; D gene: .; V gene: TRBV12-3/TRBV12-4; J gene: TRBJ1-5
CDR3 protein: CASSLDAGLEAFF; D gene: .; V gene: TRBV5-1; J gene: TRBJ1-1
CDR3 protein: CASSPQGKGTEAFF; D gene: .; V gene: TRBV28; J gene: TRBJ1-1
CDR3 protein: CASARVSTDTQYF; D gene: .; V gene: TRBV5-1; J gene: TRBJ2-3
CDR3 protein: CASSFQQGNQPQHF; D gene: .; V gene: TRBV5-6; J gene: TRBJ1-5
CDR3 protein: CASSLKVGARAFF; D gene: .; V gene: TRBV7-3; J gene: TRBJ1-1
CDR3 protein: CASSPRSGSSLETQYF; D gene: TRBD2; V gene: TRBV3-1/TRBV3-2; J gene: TRBJ2-5
CDR3 protein: CASSFRGLDTNTEAFF; D gene: .; V gene: TRBV5-6; J gene: TRBJ1-1
CDR3 protein: CASSLSRDREWQRYTEAFF; D gene: TRBD1; V gene: TRBV5-1; J gene: TRBJ1-1
CDR3 protein: CASSLSGPPNEQFF; D gene: .; V gene: TRBV6-5; J gene: TRBJ2-1
CDR3 protein: CSARVAGKQFF; D gene: .; V gene: TRBV20-1; J gene: TRBJ2-1
CDR3 protein: CASSQDLGRSYGYTF; D gene: .; V gene: TRBV4-3; J gene: TRBJ1-2
CDR3 protein: CATSDREGNQPQHF; D gene: .; V gene: TRBV24-1; J gene: TRBJ1-5
CDR3 protein: CASSLGLSAGELFF; D gene: .; V gene: TRBV5-1; J gene: TRBJ2-2
CDR3 protein: CASSLSGRNEQFF; D gene: TRBD2; V gene: TRBV12-3/TRBV12-4; J gene: TRBJ2-1
CDR3 protein: CASSSLESFSLFTGELFF; D gene: .; V gene: TRBV27; J gene: TRBJ2-2
CDR3 protein: CASSLQTSGAYNEQFF; D gene: TRBD2; V gene: TRBV27; J gene: TRBJ2-1
CDR3 protein: CASSLTENTEAFF; D gene: .; V gene: TRBV28; J gene: TRBJ1-1
CDR3 protein: CASSLDLRATYNEQFF; D gene: .; V gene: TRBV11-3; J gene: TRBJ2-1
CDR3 protein: CASSWVSGGSGNTIYF; D gene: TRBD1; V gene: TRBV5-6; J gene: TRBJ1-3
CDR3 protein: CAWRSAGMNTEAFF; D gene: .; V gene: TRBV30; J gene: TRBJ1-1